One and the same sample provided the 25 T cell receptor beta chains below, sequenced in a study of beta chain features in type 1 diabetes. Their cognate antigens are unknown. Broader study findings: Across all four CD4+ subsets, people with type 1 diabetes showed modestly shorter TCRB CDR3s.

Expressed TCRB transcripts were sequenced because the isolated RNA had all been reverse transcribed beforehand. Profiling relied on immunoSEQ multiplex PCR, and the TCRdb table lists in-frame clones only, not all of them. The sample lists 550,000 to 850,000 clones, about an eighth occurring once. The sample was naive CD4+ T cells from blood. Receptors were obtained from a man between 18 and 35 years old with type 1 diabetes.

This clone appeared a few times. The rearrangement joins TRBV30 to TRBJ2-7, with D possibly TRBD2 on 6 matching bases. V lost 2 bases and J lost 9, with 17 bases in between. The germline V gene has CDR1 GTSNPN and CDR2 SVGIG (reference sequence). The CDR3 sequence is 13 residues long. This chain's CDR3 is CAWSNNLAGGQYF. CDR3 sequence (DNA): TGTGCCTGGAGTAACAACTTAGCCGGGGGGCAGTACTTC.

This clone was detected a few times. The chain uses TRBV5-1 and TRBJ2-1; 8 bases line up with TRBD2. The V and J ends lost 0 bases and 6 bases, in that order; junction bases with no gene match: 11. This CDR3 has 17 amino acids. Germline V CDR1 and CDR2: SGHRS, YFSETQ. DNA for the CDR3: TGCGCCAGCAGCTTGGCCCCCTACGGGGGGGCCGGCAATGAGCAGTTCTTC. Its protein is CASSLAPYGGAGNEQFF.

This clone was seen more than once but under ten times. J is TRBJ2-3 and V is TRBV5-6; D ambiguous. This CDR3 comprises 13 residues. Germline CDR1 is SGHDT and CDR2 is YYEEEE. Deletions cut 4 bases from V and 0 bases from J, with 6 bases between. In DNA, the CDR3 is TGTGCCAGCAGCATCTCGAGCACAGATACGCAGTATTTT. Its translation: CASSISSTDTQYF.

This clone was observed a handful of times. The chain employs TRBV2 and TRBJ1-5; D may be TRBD1 (6 bases). Germline CDR1 reads SNHLY; CDR2 reads FYNNEI. V lost 1 base to trimming and J lost 0 bases, with 10 bases between them. The CDR3 is made up of 16 amino acids. CDR3 nucleotides: TGTGCCAGCAGTGAAGTGCACAGGGATAGCAATCAGCCCCAGCATTTT. Translation: CASSEVHRDSNQPQHF. Full variable domain (outside the CDR3, taken from reference TRBV2 and TRBJ1-5): EPEVTQTPSHQVTQMGQEVILRCVPISNHLYFYWYRQILGQKVEFLVSFYNNEISEKSEIFDDQFSVERPDGSNFTLKIRSTKLEDSAMYFCASSEVHRDSNQPQHFGDGTRLSIL.

The chain has TRBV11-2 and TRBJ1-1; D gene uncertain. In germline, CDR1 is SGHAT, CDR2 FQNNGV. V lost 4 bases to trimming and J lost 11 bases, with 8 bases between them. The CDR3 is 10 residues long. The CDR3 nucleotides read TGTGCCAGCAGCTCCCGAAAGGCTTTCTTT. It translates to CASSSRKAFF.

The table lists this clone with a few counts. The V call is TRBV7-2, the J call TRBJ2-7, with D tentatively TRBD2 (5 bases). Germline V gene lookup returns CDR1 SGHTA and CDR2 FQGNSA. V was cut by 3 bases and J by 2 bases, with 8 bases left in between. CDR3 length: 13 amino acids. The CDR3 is CASSFQAAYEQYF. CDR3 sequence (DNA): TGTGCCAGCAGCTTCCAAGCGGCCTACGAGCAGTACTTC.

This clone was counted only a few times. The same CDR3 can be traced to other DNA sequences in this sample. The chain couples TRBV5-1 to TRBJ2-5; 7 bases agree with TRBD2. From germline, CDR1 is SGHRS and CDR2 YFSETQ. Trimming took 0 bases from V and 5 from J; bases not matched to a gene: 4. The CDR3 is 14 amino acids. Here the CDR3 reads CASSLGLAGETQYF. The DNA for the CDR3 is TGCGCCAGCAGCTTGGGATTAGCGGGTGAGACCCAGTACTTC.

This clone has just a few counts. The V call is TRBV7-2, the J call TRBJ2-5; no reliable D call. Trimming shortened V by 4 bases and J by 1 base, and 13 bases separated the two germline ends. Per the germline V gene, CDR1 is SGHTA and CDR2 is FQGNSA. The CDR3 sequence is 15 residues long. As DNA, the CDR3 is TGTGCCAGCAGCTGGGCGGCGAACGTCCAAGAGACCCAGTACTTC. This sequence encodes CASSWAANVQETQYF.

This clone appeared a few times. This rearrangement joins TRBV15 to TRBJ2-3, with 9 bases lining up with TRBD2. Trimming at V came to 2 bases and at J to 2 bases, leaving 8 bases not matched to a gene. Germline V gives CDR1 LNHNV, CDR2 YYDKDF (reference sequence). The CDR3 is made up of 17 amino acids. CDR3: CATSRSTGGGATDTQYF. CDR3 bases: TGTGCCACCAGCAGATCCACGGGCGGGGGGGCCACAGATACGCAGTATTTT.

This clone was seen more than once but under ten times. J is TRBJ1-4 and V is TRBV30, with D possibly being TRBD1 (5 bases). This CDR3 is built from 15 residues. CDR1 is GTSNPN and CDR2 is SVGIG in the germline V gene (reference sequence). Trimming shortened V by 1 base and J by 6 bases, and 15 bases separated the two germline ends. CDR3 in DNA: TGTGCCTGGAGTGCGCCGGGGGGGACCGATGAAAAACTGTTTTTT. Its protein is CAWSAPGGTDEKLFF.

The V call is TRBV5-6, the J call TRBJ2-7; 8 nucleotides agree with TRBD1. Germline CDR1 SGHDT, CDR2 YYEEEE. CDR3 size: 15 residues. V was clipped by 4 bases and J by 6 bases; unmatched bases: 12. The CDR3 reads CASSIEDREPLEQYF. As DNA, the CDR3 is TGTGCCAGCAGCATCGAGGACAGGGAGCCCCTCGAGCAGTACTTC.

The chain combines TRBV5-4 with TRBJ2-5; 8 bases are a match to TRBD2. Germline V CDR1 and CDR2: SGHNT, YYREEE (reference sequence). This CDR3 is built from 15 residues. Trimming removed 3 bases from V and 1 base from J; junction bases left unmatched: 5. The CDR3 sequence is CASSSLGGGQETQYF. The CDR3 DNA follows: TGTGCCAGCAGCTCTCTCGGGGGGGGCCAAGAGACCCAGTACTTC.

This clone was counted only a few times. V and J are TRBV7-2 and TRBJ1-1; D possibly corresponds to TRBD1 (6 bases). V was pared by 5 bases and J by 11 bases, with 24 bases between. Germline CDR1 and CDR2: SGHTA and FQGNSA. The CDR3 contains 15 residues. The CDR3 protein is CASSLSTGLGYRAFF. DNA of the CDR3: TGTGCCAGCAGCCTCTCGACAGGCCTAGGTTATCGTGCTTTCTTT.

This rearrangement joins TRBV28 to TRBJ1-2, with a weak D call TRBD1 (6 bases). The germline V gene has CDR1 MDHEN and CDR2 SYDVKM. The V end lost 2 bases, the J end lost 7 bases, and 14 bases lay between the germline ends. The CDR3 spans 14 residues. CDR3 protein: CASSLLTGTSGYTF. The CDR3, as DNA: TGTGCCAGCAGTTTACTGACAGGTACAAGTGGCTACACCTTC.

Concerning this clone itself: At one end the junction does not follow the germline gene, possibly because of a read error. The CDR3, as DNA: TGTGCCAACAGCTTAGTGGCGGTTCCCATGTCAGATACGCAGTATTTT. Translation gives CANSLVAVPMSDTQYF. The rearrangement uses TRBV7-2 and TRBJ2-3; D not certain. Looked up from germline, CDR1 is SGHTA and CDR2 is FQGNSA. The CDR3 is made up of 16 amino acids.

There are a few counts of this clone. This chain joins TRBV7-9 and TRBJ1-2; the D gene is possibly TRBD1 (6 bases). CDR3 length equals 12 residues. Germline V gives CDR1 SEHNR, CDR2 FQNEAQ (reference sequence). The ends were cut back, 5 bases at V and 7 bases at J, with 11 bases in the middle. The CDR3, as DNA: TGTGCCAGCAGCCCGGGGGCGTTTGGCTACACCTTC. Translating it yields CASSPGAFGYTF.

The chain is built from TRBV6-6 and TRBJ1-1; tentatively, D is TRBD1 (6 bases). V was clipped by 5 bases and J by 1 base, with 14 bases between them. Germline loops: CDR1 MNHNY, CDR2 SVGAGI (reference sequence). The CDR3 length is 15 residues. The CDR3 DNA follows: TGTGCCAGCAGTGCGCCCCCGGGACAGAACACTGAAGCTTTCTTT. Translation: CASSAPPGQNTEAFF.

The chain joins TRBV21-1 to TRBJ2-1; TRBD1, the table's D call, lacks a check against the DNA. TRBV21-1 is shown as a pseudogene. The CDR3 runs to 15 residues. The DNA for the CDR3 is TGTGCCAGCAGCAAAGACAGGACAGGCTACAATGAGCAGTTCTTC. This translates into CASSKDRTGYNEQFF.

This clone has more than one count but fewer than ten. The chain employs TRBV7-9 and TRBJ1-4, with 7 bases that match TRBD1. The CDR3 has 14 amino acids. Germline trimming cut 5 bases from V and 4 bases from J; bases unmatched to any gene: 4. CDR1 SEHNR and CDR2 FQNEAQ come from the germline V gene (reference sequence). The CDR3 DNA sequence: TGTGCCAGCAGCCCCCAGGGGGTTAATGAAAAACTGTTTTTT. It codes for CASSPQGVNEKLFF.

The chain joins TRBV20-1 to TRBJ1-2; possible D gene TRBD1, 5 bases. The V end was cut by 1 base, the J end by 8 bases, with 8 bases between. The CDR3 loop spans 11 amino acids. From germline, CDR1 is DFQATT and CDR2 SNEGSKA (reference sequence). The CDR3 region has the DNA TGCAGTGCTAGAGTCAGGGAGGGCTACACCTTC. Encoded protein: CSARVREGYTF.

This chain connects TRBV4-2 to TRBJ2-7; the D gene is possibly TRBD1 (6 bases). The CDR3 is 15 amino acids. The V and J ends lost 4 bases and 5 bases respectively, with 18 bases between them. Germline V gives CDR1 LGHNA, CDR2 YNFKEQ. The chain's CDR3 is CASSPTAQGWNEQYF. CDR3 DNA: TGTGCCAGCAGCCCCACGGCGCAGGGGTGGAACGAGCAGTACTTC.

V usage is TRBV5-4 and J usage is TRBJ1-2; D possibly corresponds to TRBD1 (5 bases). The CDR3 spans 13 residues. Per germline, CDR1 SGHNT and CDR2 YYREEE (reference sequence). With 3 bases removed from V and 2 bases from J, the gap between germline ends came to 8 bases. The CDR3 here is CASSSGGNYGYTF. The CDR3 nucleotides are TGTGCCAGCAGCTCCGGGGGGAACTATGGCTACACCTTC.

This clone was detected only a few times. The chain recombines TRBV27 with TRBJ1-1; TRBD1 might be the D (6 bases). CDR3 length: 15 residues. V gave up 6 bases and J gave up 1 base, with 15 bases separating them. Germline assignment: CDR1 MNHEY and CDR2 SMNVEV (reference sequence). CDR3 residues: CASRGLGAENTEAFF. CDR3 DNA: TGTGCCAGCAGGGGTCTGGGGGCCGAGAACACTGAAGCTTTCTTT.

The V gene is TRBV13, the J gene TRBJ2-2; the D is unclear. V lost 5 bases and J 6 bases, leaving 10 bases between the germline ends. This CDR3 region has 13 residues. In germline, CDR1 is PRHDT, CDR2 FYEKMQ (reference sequence). The CDR3 nucleotides are TGTGCCAGCAGCAGAAGAAAGGCCGGGGAGCTGTTTTTT. It yields the protein CASSRRKAGELFF.

This clone turned up a few times. The chain uses TRBV5-1 and TRBJ1-4; D is ambiguous. The CDR3 covers 15 residues. Trimming removed 0 bases from V and 0 bases from J, with 6 bases in between. Germline loops: CDR1 SGHRS, CDR2 YFSETQ. Here the CDR3 DNA reads TGCGCCAGCAGCTTGGGTGACCCAACTAATGAAAAACTGTTTTTT. It is translated as CASSLGDPTNEKLFF.